A single sample gave rise to the 8 T cell receptor beta chains below, sequenced in a study of shared clonotypes between healthy human individuals. The repertoire was sequenced with immunoSEQ multiplex PCR; TCRdb's copy has only in-frame clones and lacks some. This table has 850,000 to 1,200,000 clones, approximately 72% appearing once. The sequencing sample was made of memory CD4+ T cells sorted from blood. The subset is: CD45RA-negative fraction. Receptors originate from a man aged 18-30 years in good health.

This rearrangement joins TRBV6-1 to TRBJ1-1, with D possibly being TRBD1 (6 bases). CDR3 size: 15 residues. Trimming shortened V by 5 bases and J by 2 bases, and 15 bases separated the two germline ends. Germline assignment: CDR1 MNHNS and CDR2 SASEGT. The CDR3 sequence: CASSNLQGGNTEAFF. CDR3 in DNA: TGTGCCAGCAGTAACTTACAGGGTGGCAACACTGAAGCTTTCTTT.

CDR3 loop: CASSFTRTVYNEQFF. CDR3 DNA sequence: TGCGCCAGCAGCTTTACGAGGACAGTGTACAATGAGCAGTTCTTC. The chain carries TRBV5-1 and TRBJ2-1; TRBD1 is a possible D gene (6 bases). Per germline, CDR1 SGHRS and CDR2 YFSETQ. The CDR3 is 15 residues long. V lost 2 bases and J 4 bases, leaving 13 bases between the germline ends.

This chain connects TRBV2 to TRBJ1-4; TRBD1 matches 9 bases. Germline CDR1 and CDR2: SNHLY and FYNNEI. The V segment lost 6 bases and the J segment 7 bases; nucleotides outside the gene matches: 12. The CDR3 length is 16 residues. The CDR3 reads CASSQGQGDWGEKLFF. The DNA of the CDR3 is TGTGCCAGCAGCCAGGGACAGGGAGATTGGGGTGAAAAACTGTTTTTT.

The chain uses TRBV6-1 and TRBJ1-3; 8 bases are shared with TRBD1. CDR1 and CDR2 from the germline V gene are MNHNS and SASEGT. J gave up 1 base and V 0 bases, and 2 bases lay outside the gene matches. This CDR3 spans 16 amino acids. CDR3 coding DNA: TGTGCCAGCAGTGAAGCTAGGACAGGGTCTGGAAACACCATATATTTT. This gives the protein CASSEARTGSGNTIYF.

This rearrangement joins TRBV7-6 to TRBJ2-5; 8 nucleotides line up with TRBD2. V was pared by 4 bases and J by 0 bases, with 13 bases of the junction left unmatched. The CDR3 is 18 residues long. Germline lookup yields CDR1 SGHVS and CDR2 FNYEAQ. The CDR3 region has the DNA TGTGCCAGCAGCTCTCGGCAAGCGGGGGCCAGGTACCAAGAGACCCAGTACTTC. Amino acid sequence: CASSSRQAGARYQETQYF.

The chain employs TRBV5-1 and TRBJ1-1; possible D gene TRBD1, 5 bases. Germline values: CDR1 SGHRS, CDR2 YFSETQ. Trimming removed 0 bases from V and 6 bases from J, with 12 bases in between. This CDR3 has 14 amino acids. The CDR3 DNA sequence: TGCGCCAGCAGCTTGGGAGCAGGGTCCGCTGAAGCTTTCTTT. Translation: CASSLGAGSAEAFF.

The chain joins TRBV30 to TRBJ1-3, with D possibly matching TRBD1 (6 bases). The length of the CDR3 is 16 residues. Germline V gives CDR1 GTSNPN, CDR2 SVGIG (reference sequence). Trimming removed 2 bases from V and 3 bases from J, with 17 bases in between. The chain's CDR3 is CAWSSAGAWNGNTIYF. CDR3 nucleotides: TGTGCCTGGAGTAGCGCGGGGGCCTGGAATGGAAACACCATATATTTT. Together with reference TRBV30 and TRBJ1-3, the CDR3 gives the full variable domain: SQTIHQWPATLVQPVGSPLSLECTVEGTSNPNLYWYRQAAGRGLQLLFYSVGIGQISSEVPQNLSASRPQDRQFILSSKKLLLSDSGFYLCAWSSAGAWNGNTIYFGEGSWLTVV.

V is TRBV27 and J is TRBJ2-1; D unresolved. CDR1 and CDR2 (germline): MNHEY, SMNVEV (reference sequence). V was cut by 5 bases and J by 9 bases, with 8 bases left in between. The CDR3 loop spans 11 amino acids. The CDR3 spells CASSVRGEQFF. The CDR3, as DNA: TGTGCCAGCAGTGTACGAGGTGAGCAGTTCTTC.